The rows below give T cell receptor beta chains drawn from one sample of a study of PD-1 blockade in classical Hodgkin lymphoma. Assay used: immunoSEQ multiplex PCR; TCRdb lists only in-frame clones, some missing. The sample includes fewer than 30,000 clones, roughly 80% of them seen just once. The material was CD4+ T cells from blood, obtained before the fourth cycle of nivolumab. The receptors come from a human donor with classical Hodgkin lymphoma. Each CDR3 is given with its conserved first and last residue. D genes are given only for firm matches. A clone size is listed for some rows: how often the clone was seen (once, few, many), or a class if it is expanded.

cdr3_length j_call v_call d_call clone_size cdr3_nt cdr3_aa
14 TRBJ2-2 TRBV6-1 TRBD2 . TGTGCCAGCAGTGAGCGGGGGGACACCGGGGAGCTGTTTTTT CASSERGDTGELFF
16 TRBJ2-7 TRBV27 . few TGTGCCAGCAGTTCCCCCGGCCGGGGCCCGCCGGACGAGCAGTACTTC CASSSPGRGPPDEQYF
15 TRBJ2-2 TRBV5-1 TRBD1 few TGCGCCAGCACCCTACAGGGGGCGAACACCGGGGAGCTGTTTTTT CASTLQGANTGELFF
14 TRBJ1-1 TRBV6-5 . . TGTGCCAGCAGTTACGGACTTCCGAACACTGAAGCTTTCTTT CASSYGLPNTEAFF
17 TRBJ2-5 TRBV7-2 TRBD2 few TGTGCCAGCAACCCTAGGGGTGGGACTAGCCGGTTAGAGACCCAGTACTTC CASNPRGGTSRLETQYF
15 TRBJ2-7 TRBV15 . . TGTGCCACCAGCCCCCCGGGAGCCCTCTCCTACGAGCAGTACTTC CATSPPGALSYEQYF
15 TRBJ2-2 TRBV6-5 TRBD1 . TGTGCCAGCAGATCTGGACAGGGAGGAACCGGGGAGCTGTTTTTT CASRSGQGGTGELFF
14 TRBJ2-7 TRBV11-3 . . TGTGCCAGCAGCTTAGGGGCGGGTTCCTACGAGCAGTACTTC CASSLGAGSYEQYF
15 TRBJ2-7 TRBV29-1 . . TGCAGCGTTTGGAGGGACGGGAATAGTGGATCCGAGCAGTACTTC CSVWRDGNSGSEQYF
13 TRBJ1-2 TRBV12-5 TRBD1 . TGTGCCAGTGGACAGGGGGCCTCTCGTGGCTACACCTTC CASGQGASRGYTF
16 TRBJ2-3 TRBV9 . . TGTGCCAGCAGCGTATTGGGCCGGGCAGGCACAGATACGCAGTATTTT CASSVLGRAGTDTQYF
14 TRBJ2-2 TRBV11-3 . . TGTGCCAGCAGCAAGAGCAGGGGTACTGGGGAGCTGTTTTTT CASSKSRGTGELFF
14 TRBJ2-7 TRBV27 . . TGTGCCAGCAGTTCTGCACGGGTCTTATACGAGCAGTACTTC CASSSARVLYEQYF
16 TRBJ2-2 TRBV7-9 TRBD1 once TGTGCCAGCAGCGACCAGGACAGGGTGAAAACCGGGGAGCTGTTTTTT CASSDQDRVKTGELFF
16 TRBJ2-4 TRBV4-1 TRBD1 . TGCGCCAGCAGCCAAGATCCGGGACAGGGGAGGAACATTCAGTACTTC CASSQDPGQGRNIQYF